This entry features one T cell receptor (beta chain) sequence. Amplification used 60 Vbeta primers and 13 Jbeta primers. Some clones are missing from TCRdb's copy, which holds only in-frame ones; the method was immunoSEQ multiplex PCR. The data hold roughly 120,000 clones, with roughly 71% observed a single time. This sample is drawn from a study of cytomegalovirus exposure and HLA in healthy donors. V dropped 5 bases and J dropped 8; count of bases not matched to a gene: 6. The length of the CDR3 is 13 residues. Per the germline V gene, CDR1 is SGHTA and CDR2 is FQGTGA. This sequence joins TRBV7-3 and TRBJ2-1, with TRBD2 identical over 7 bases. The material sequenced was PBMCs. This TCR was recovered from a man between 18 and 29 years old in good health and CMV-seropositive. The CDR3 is CASSPLGGYEQFF. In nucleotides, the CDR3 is TGTGCCAGCAGCCCTCTGGGGGGGTATGAGCAGTTCTTC.